One and the same sample provided the 30 T cell receptor beta chains below, sequenced in a study of OX40 agonist ivuxolimab in advanced cancers. Profiling relied on immunoSEQ multiplex PCR, and the TCRdb table lists in-frame clones only, not all of them. Of 80,000 to 100,000 clones in the sample, roughly 94% were seen once. Specimen: CD4+ or CD8+ T cells sorted from blood, collected in a trial of the OX40 agonist ivuxolimab. These receptors came from an adult with an advanced solid tumor such as melanoma, head and neck, liver or kidney cancer.

J is TRBJ2-3 and V is TRBV6-5; D uncertain. This CDR3 has 12 amino acids. From germline, CDR1 is MNHEY and CDR2 SVGAGI. Trimming pared 8 bases from V and 3 bases from J, leaving 9 bases between. The CDR3 region is CASSGETDTQYF. CDR3 nucleotides: TGTGCCAGCTCCGGAGAGACAGATACGCAGTATTTT.

The rearrangement joins TRBV6-1 to TRBJ2-2, with TRBD1 as a possible D gene (6 bases). Germline V lookup: CDR1 MNHNS, CDR2 SASEGT. Trimming pared 5 bases from V and 3 bases from J, leaving 10 bases between. The CDR3 sequence is 14 residues long. The CDR3 sequence is CASSRDTYTGELFF. As DNA, the CDR3 is TGTGCCAGCAGTCGGGACACCTACACCGGGGAGCTGTTTTTT.

The V call is TRBV19, the J call TRBJ2-5; TRBD1 agrees at 12 bases. The V and J ends lost 3 bases and 11 bases, in that order; junction bases with no gene match: 7. Germline V gives CDR1 LNHDA, CDR2 SQIVND (reference sequence). CDR3 length: 14 residues. Here the CDR3 DNA reads TGTGCCAGTAGTATGGGACAGGGGGCTTTGGAGCAGTACTTC. Translated: CASSMGQGALEQYF. The full variable domain, in which reference TRBV19 and TRBJ2-5 provide the parts outside the CDR3, is DGGITQSPKYLFRKEGQNVTLSCEQNLNHDAMYWYRQDPGQGLRLIYYSQIVNDFQKGDIAEGYSVSREKKESFPLTVTSAQKNPTAFYLCASSMGQGALEQYFGPGTRLLVL.

This chain uses TRBV2 with TRBJ2-1; D is tentatively TRBD1 or TRBD2 (6 bases each). This CDR3 region has 18 residues. Germline assignment: CDR1 SNHLY and CDR2 FYNNEI. Trimming took off 2 bases at V and 0 bases at J, with 17 bases between the two ends. CDR3 protein: CASSETRGLRGSYNEQFF. In nucleotides, the CDR3 is TGTGCCAGCAGTGAAACGAGGGGACTCAGGGGCTCCTACAATGAGCAGTTCTTC.

This sequence joins TRBV7-8 and TRBJ2-5; maybe TRBD1 (6 bases). Trimming took off 1 base at V and 4 bases at J, with 13 bases between the two ends. Germline CDR1 reads SGHVS; CDR2 reads FQNEAQ. This CDR3 comprises 15 residues. CDR3 nucleotides: TGTGCCAGCAGCTTAGGGACAGAGAAAAGAGAGACCCAGTACTTC. The encoded protein is CASSLGTEKRETQYF.

The chain couples TRBV11-3 to TRBJ2-5, with D hard to call. Germline loops: CDR1 SGHNT, CDR2 YENEEA. The CDR3 has 15 residues. Trimming took 1 base from V and 1 from J, leaving 10 bases between them. The CDR3 is CASSLGLEPQETQYF. The CDR3, as DNA: TGTGCCAGCAGCTTAGGCCTGGAACCCCAAGAGACCCAGTACTTC.

V gene TRBV6-1 combines with J gene TRBJ1-4; a possible D gene is TRBD1 (5 bases). Germline-derived CDR1 and CDR2 are MNHNS and SASEGT. V was cut by 3 bases and J by 0 bases, with 14 bases left in between. The CDR3 is 17 residues long. This CDR3 is CASSDSGGWTTNEKLFF. The CDR3, as DNA: TGTGCCAGCAGTGATTCGGGGGGGTGGACAACTAATGAAAAACTGTTTTTT.

The gene calls are TRBV7-8 and TRBJ2-3; 7 bases fit TRBD1. There are 15 residues in the CDR3. Germline V gene sequence: CDR1 SGHVS, CDR2 FQNEAQ. With 1 base clipped from V and 0 bases from J, the junction kept 1 base outside the gene matches. CDR3 sequence (DNA): TGTGCCAGCAGCTTAGGGGACAGAAGCACAGATACGCAGTATTTT. This gives the protein CASSLGDRSTDTQYF. The full variable domain, with the rest looked up from reference TRBV7-8 and TRBJ2-3, is GAGVSQSPRYKVAKRGQDVALRCDPISGHVSLFWYQQALGQGPEFLTYFQNEAQLDKSGLPSDRFFAERPEGSVSTLKIQRTQQEDSAVYLCASSLGDRSTDTQYFGPGTRLTVL.

The CDR3 DNA is TGTGCCTGGAGTGTTGGTAGCGGGGGTTTCTCCTACAATGAGCAGTTCTTC. It translates to CAWSVGSGGFSYNEQFF. The rearrangement uses TRBV30 and TRBJ2-1; 9 bases are a match to TRBD2. The CDR3 is made up of 17 amino acids. Germline V gene data show CDR1 as GTSNPN and CDR2 as SVGIG (reference sequence). With 0 bases clipped from V and 0 bases from J, the junction kept 6 bases outside the gene matches.

The chain is built from TRBV6-5 and TRBJ2-1, with D hard to call. Germline V gene data show CDR1 as MNHEY and CDR2 as SVGAGI. V gave up 6 bases and J gave up 2 bases, with 11 bases separating them. This CDR3 contains 14 residues. This CDR3 is CASSPDGTYNEQFF. The CDR3 DNA reads TGTGCCAGCAGCCCGGACGGCACCTACAATGAGCAGTTCTTC.

This chain uses TRBV19 with TRBJ1-2, with D possibly matching TRBD1 (6 bases). CDR1 is LNHDA and CDR2 is SQIVND in the germline V gene (reference sequence). The CDR3 length is 13 residues. Trimming took 3 bases from V and 6 from J, leaving 11 bases between them. CDR3 region: CASSIGTGNGYTF. The CDR3, as DNA: TGTGCCAGTAGTATTGGAACAGGGAATGGCTACACCTTC.

This chain joins TRBV20-1 and TRBJ1-1; D is unresolved. Trimming took 5 bases from V and 6 from J, leaving 10 bases between them. The germline V gene encodes CDR1 DFQATT and CDR2 SNEGSKA (reference sequence). The CDR3 extends over 11 amino acids. The CDR3 DNA reads as TGCAGTGCTTTTCAATGGGCTGAAGCTTTCTTT. Protein: CSAFQWAEAFF.

This clone was seen a single time. The chain joins TRBV6-1 to TRBJ1-5, with D hard to call. The germline gives CDR1 MNHNS, CDR2 SASEGT. Trimming cost V 4 bases and J 3 bases, with 1 base left between them. The CDR3 is made up of 11 amino acids. CDR3 coding DNA: TGTGCCAGCAGTGTCAATCAGCCCCAGCATTTT. Protein product: CASSVNQPQHF.

The chain uses TRBV5-6 and TRBJ2-7, with TRBD2 identical over 8 bases. The CDR3 is 14 residues long. Germline CDR1 is SGHDT and CDR2 is YYEEEE. V gave up 3 bases and J gave up 4 bases; unmatched junction bases: 6. The CDR3 DNA follows: TGTGCCAGCAGCTCAAATTCGGGGGGGTACGAGCAGTACTTC. Amino acids: CASSSNSGGYEQYF.

J is TRBJ2-1 and V is TRBV6-1; no firm D call. The CDR3 consists of 12 residues. The germline CDR1 and CDR2 sequences are MNHNS and SASEGT. The V and J ends lost 2 bases and 6 bases respectively, with 5 bases between them. The CDR3 region has the DNA TGTGCCAGCAGTGAATCGGGCAATGAGCAGTTCTTC. It translates to CASSESGNEQFF.

The rearrangement uses TRBV7-9 and TRBJ1-1; no firm D call. The V gene's germline CDR1 is SEHNR and CDR2 FQNEAQ (reference sequence). Trimming stripped 5 bases from V and 0 bases from J, with 10 bases between. The CDR3 is 14 amino acids. CDR3 sequence: CASSSWMMNTEAFF. The CDR3 DNA reads as TGTGCCAGCAGCAGCTGGATGATGAACACTGAAGCTTTCTTT.

This chain uses TRBV4-2 with TRBJ2-1; perhaps TRBD1 as D (7 bases). V was shortened by 2 bases and J by 1 base, with 15 bases between the two germline ends. The CDR3 runs to 17 residues. Germline V gene lookup returns CDR1 LGHNA and CDR2 YNFKEQ. The CDR3 DNA sequence: TGTGCCAGCAGCCAAAGTACCAGGGGGGAATCCTACAATGAGCAGTTCTTC. Translating gives CASSQSTRGESYNEQFF.

The chain employs TRBV11-3 and TRBJ2-7; TRBD2 matches 7 bases. V was clipped by 0 bases and J by 3 bases; unmatched bases: 5. Germline assignment: CDR1 SGHNT and CDR2 YENEEA. The CDR3 extends over 15 amino acids. The CDR3 is CASSLEWASGYEQYF. Here the CDR3 DNA reads TGTGCCAGCAGCTTAGAGTGGGCTAGCGGCTACGAGCAGTACTTC.

The rearrangement uses TRBV27 and TRBJ1-5; D is uncertain. The CDR3 spans 18 residues. Trimming took 6 bases from V and 0 from J, leaving 21 bases between them. The germline V gene encodes CDR1 MNHEY and CDR2 SMNVEV (reference sequence). This CDR3 is CASREPRTGLHSNQPQHF. CDR3 sequence (DNA): TGTGCCAGCAGAGAACCCAGGACCGGTCTCCATAGCAATCAGCCCCAGCATTTT.

The rearrangement uses TRBV21-1 and TRBJ1-5. TRBV21-1 is a pseudogene segment. The CDR3 runs 15 residues. The CDR3 here is CASSKVGPINQPQHF. The CDR3, as DNA: TGTGCCAGCAGCAAAGTAGGACCGATCAATCAGCCCCAGCATTTT.

The rearrangement links TRBV6-5 to TRBJ2-5, with a weak D call TRBD2 (5 bases). V was trimmed by 6 bases and J by 0 bases, leaving 8 bases between them. Germline V gene lookup returns CDR1 MNHEY and CDR2 SVGAGI. This CDR3 comprises 13 residues. The CDR3 sequence is CASRQRYQETQYF. CDR3 nucleotide sequence: TGTGCCAGCAGGCAGCGGTACCAAGAGACCCAGTACTTC.

This chain joins TRBV19 and TRBJ2-7, with D unresolved. CDR3 size: 13 residues. Trimming stripped 2 bases from V and 1 base from J, with 6 bases between. The V gene's germline CDR1 is LNHDA and CDR2 SQIVND (reference sequence). The CDR3 protein is CASSISGSYEQYF. For the CDR3, the DNA is TGTGCCAGTAGTATAAGTGGGTCCTACGAGCAGTACTTC.

This chain joins TRBV5-6 and TRBJ1-6, with a weak D call TRBD1 (5 bases). Germline V lookup: CDR1 SGHDT, CDR2 YYEEEE. This CDR3 has 16 residues. V gave up 0 bases and J gave up 0 bases, with 7 bases separating them. CDR3 DNA: TGTGCCAGCAGCTTGGAACAGGCCTCCTATAATTCACCCCTCCACTTT. Protein product: CASSLEQASYNSPLHF. The whole variable domain, filled in from reference TRBV5-6 and TRBJ1-6, reads DAGVTQSPTHLIKTRGQQVTLRCSPKSGHDTVSWYQQALGQGPQFIFQYYEEEERQRGNFPDRFSGHQFPNYSSELNVNALLLGDSALYLCASSLEQASYNSPLHFGNGTRLTVT.

CDR3 protein: CASSEVWQDYGYTF. CDR3 sequence (DNA): TGTGCCAGCAGTGAAGTCTGGCAGGACTATGGCTACACCTTC. The chain combines TRBV6-5 with TRBJ1-2; D ambiguous. The CDR3 has 14 amino acids. Germline V gene data show CDR1 as MNHEY and CDR2 as SVGAGI. V dropped 5 bases and J dropped 3 bases, with 13 bases sitting between them.

This sequence joins TRBV6-4 and TRBJ1-2, with 12 bases matching TRBD1. The CDR3 runs to 16 residues. V dropped 3 bases and J dropped 7; count of bases not matched to a gene: 9. Germline values: CDR1 MRHNA, CDR2 SNTAGT. The CDR3 sequence is CASSEQPGQGAAGYTF. CDR3 DNA: TGTGCCAGCAGTGAACAACCGGGACAGGGGGCCGCTGGCTACACCTTC.

The chain couples TRBV7-9 to TRBJ2-1; D might be TRBD2 (6 bases). CDR1 and CDR2 (germline): SEHNR, FQNEAQ (reference sequence). The CDR3 runs to 13 residues. V shed 7 bases and J shed 3 bases, with 10 bases lying between them. In DNA, the CDR3 is TGTGCCAGCACCGCGGGGATCTACAATGAGCAGTTCTTC. It codes for CASTAGIYNEQFF.

The chain recombines TRBV10-1 with TRBJ2-6; D remains ambiguous. The V end was cut by 0 bases, the J end by 3 bases, with 0 bases between. Germline V gene data show CDR1 as WNHNN and CDR2 as SYGVQD (reference sequence). There are 13 residues in the CDR3. The CDR3 here is CASSESGANVLTF. CDR3 bases: TGCGCCAGCAGTGAGTCTGGGGCCAACGTCCTGACTTTC.

Worth noting for this clone: The junction departs from germline at one end; a sequencing error may be responsible. The chain links TRBV7-9 to TRBJ1-3; D might be TRBD1 (6 bases). CDR1 is SEHNR and CDR2 is FQNEAQ in the germline V gene (reference sequence). The CDR3 extends over 14 amino acids. CDR3 protein: CASILTGSGNTIYF. Here the CDR3 DNA reads TGTGCCAGCATCTTAACAGGGTCTGGAAACACCATATATTTT.

V and J are TRBV6-4 and TRBJ1-2, with D unclear. Deletions cut 0 bases from V and 3 bases from J, with 2 bases between. In germline, CDR1 is MRHNA, CDR2 SNTAGT. The CDR3 has 12 residues. The CDR3 DNA sequence: TGTGCCAGCAGTGACTCAGACTATGGCTACACCTTC. This codes for CASSDSDYGYTF.

The rearrangement uses TRBV11-2 and TRBJ1-2, with D unclear. Germline V gene lookup returns CDR1 SGHAT and CDR2 FQNNGV. The ends were cut back, 5 bases at V and 10 bases at J, with 23 bases in the middle. This CDR3 has 15 residues. As DNA, the CDR3 is TGTGCCAGCAGCCTAAGTCTATGGCAGAGTAAGCCCTACACCTTC. It codes for CASSLSLWQSKPYTF. Looking up the rest from reference TRBV11-2 and TRBJ1-2 gives the full variable domain: EAGVAQSPRYKIIEKRQSVAFWCNPISGHATLYWYQQILGQGPKLLIQFQNNGVVDDSQLPKDRFSAERLKGVDSTLKIQPAKLEDSAVYLCASSLSLWQSKPYTFGSGTRLTVV.